This passage covers 5 T cell receptor beta chains from one sample sequenced in a study of OX40 agonist ivuxolimab in advanced cancers. Library creation used the immunoSEQ multiplex PCR assay. Imported from immuneACCESS, the table was reduced by TCRdb to in-frame sequences with V and J called. These copies leave out some clones; in studies compared against another copy, an unresolved V gene accounts for under half, and the cause of the remainder is not known. A total of about 62,000 clones appear in this sample, around 85% of them only once. 3% to 4.5% of the sample lies in the top ten. The specimen was CD4+ or CD8+ T cells sorted from blood, collected in a trial of the OX40 agonist ivuxolimab. The receptors originated from an adult with an advanced solid tumor such as melanoma, head and neck, liver or kidney cancer.

This clone was observed a single time. CDR3 bases: TGTGCCAGCAGTTCTGGGACAGGGGATCGCTACGAGCAGTACTTC. This encodes CASSSGTGDRYEQYF. The chain couples TRBV28 to TRBJ2-7, with 10 nucleotides matching TRBD1. The trim removed 4 bases at V and 3 bases at J, leaving 6 bases unmatched. Germline V gene data show CDR1 as MDHEN and CDR2 as SYDVKM. The CDR3 extends over 15 amino acids.

The genes are TRBV7-6 and TRBJ2-1; 11 bases fit TRBD2. V lost 5 bases, J lost 3 bases, and 3 bases stayed unmatched. CDR1 and CDR2 from the germline V gene are SGHVS and FNYEAQ. This CDR3 has 15 residues. The CDR3 protein is CASSDLAGGYNEQFF. The CDR3, as DNA: TGTGCCAGCAGCGACCTAGCGGGGGGCTACAATGAGCAGTTCTTC.

With regard to this clone: Other DNA sequences in the same sample also yield this CDR3. V is TRBV7-3 and J is TRBJ2-3; 8 nucleotides align to TRBD2. Germline trimming cut 5 bases from V and 2 bases from J; bases unmatched to any gene: 6. The CDR3 consists of 15 residues. The germline gives CDR1 SGHTA, CDR2 FQGTGA. In nucleotides, the CDR3 is TGTGCCAGCAGCCCCGGGGGGGGTCCCACAGATACGCAGTATTTT. It translates to CASSPGGGPTDTQYF.

The V gene is TRBV14, the J gene TRBJ2-2; 8 bases are a match to TRBD1. CDR1 and CDR2 (germline): SGHDN, FVKESK. Trimming took 2 bases from V and 0 from J; bases not matched to a gene: 2. The CDR3 runs to 16 residues. CDR3 protein: CASSQQTGANTGELFF. The CDR3 DNA follows: TGTGCCAGCAGCCAACAGACAGGGGCGAACACCGGGGAGCTGTTTTTT.

The chain joins TRBV7-9 to TRBJ1-6; D may be TRBD1 (6 bases). The germline CDR1 and CDR2 sequences are SEHNR and FQNEAQ (reference sequence). The V end was cut by 5 bases, the J end by 0 bases, with 11 bases between. This CDR3 spans 16 amino acids. The CDR3, as DNA: TGTGCCAGCAGCCCTGACAGGAGCTCCTATAATTCACCCCTCCACTTT. It codes for CASSPDRSSYNSPLHF.